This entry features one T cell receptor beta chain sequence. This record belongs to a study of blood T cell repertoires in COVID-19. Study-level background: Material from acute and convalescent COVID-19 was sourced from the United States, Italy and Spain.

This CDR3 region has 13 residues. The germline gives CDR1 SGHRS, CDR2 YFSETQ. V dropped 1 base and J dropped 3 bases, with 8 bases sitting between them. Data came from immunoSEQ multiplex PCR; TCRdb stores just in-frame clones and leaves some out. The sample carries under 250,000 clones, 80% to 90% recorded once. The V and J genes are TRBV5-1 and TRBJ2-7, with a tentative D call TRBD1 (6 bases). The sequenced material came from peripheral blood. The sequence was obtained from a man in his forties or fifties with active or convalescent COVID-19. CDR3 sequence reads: CASSLTGHYEQYF. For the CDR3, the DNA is TGCGCCAGCAGCTTGACGGGACACTACGAGCAGTACTTC.